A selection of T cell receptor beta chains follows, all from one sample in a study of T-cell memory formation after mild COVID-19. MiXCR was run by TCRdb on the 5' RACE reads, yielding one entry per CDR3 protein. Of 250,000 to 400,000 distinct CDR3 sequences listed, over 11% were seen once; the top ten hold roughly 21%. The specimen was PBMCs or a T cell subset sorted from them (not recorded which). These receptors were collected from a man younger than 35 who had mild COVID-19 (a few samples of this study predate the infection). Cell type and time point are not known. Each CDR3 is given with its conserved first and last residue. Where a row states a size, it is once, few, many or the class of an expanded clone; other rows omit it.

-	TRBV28	CASSGGGGKIYEQYF
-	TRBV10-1	CASSWGTSPNRDEQFF
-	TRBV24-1	CATSDLTPVGQGFGTQYF
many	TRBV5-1	CASSWTGETEAFF
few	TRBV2	CASREDRNYGYTF
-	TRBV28	CASSFAGQGARGYTF
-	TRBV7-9	CVTRQGYNEQFF
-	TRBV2	CSSRGVGELFF
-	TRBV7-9	CASSFPGRGGLNEQFF
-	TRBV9	CASSTHGNQPQHF
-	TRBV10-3	CAIRGGQGVDTEAFF
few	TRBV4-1	CASSQARGYNSPLHF
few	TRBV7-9	CASSHDLGSDTQYF
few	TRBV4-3	CASSQGESHSTDTQYF
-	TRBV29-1	CSVAQNLPGTSETQYF
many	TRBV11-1	CASSRQGGAEAFF
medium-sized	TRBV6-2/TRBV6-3	CASSLTSTDTQYF
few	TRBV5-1	CASSLWDSMNTEAFF
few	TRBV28	CASSFRGITGELFF
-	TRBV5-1	CASSPGSGNTIYF
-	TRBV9	CASSVVSSSYNEQFF
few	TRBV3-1	CASSPRAGTSAYNEQFF
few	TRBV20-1	CSARVPPDKSPLHF
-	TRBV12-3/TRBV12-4	CASSRNPGAGTGELFF
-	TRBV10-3	CAISRDSTYTEAFF
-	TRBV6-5	CASSGRGITLHF
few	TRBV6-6	CASSTGTGYTEAFF
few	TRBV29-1	CSAEGGSEADTQYF
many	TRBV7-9	CASSLWSRGADTQYF
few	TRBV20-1	CSARVTGFSWESQPQHF
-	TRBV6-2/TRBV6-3	CASSRHGRNSPLHF